These T cell receptor beta chains were read from a single sample in a study of technical replicates of blood from a few donors. Clones were sequenced by immunoSEQ multiplex PCR, and TCRdb holds only the in-frame ones, with some missing. The data hold around 80,000 clones, with roughly 98% observed a single time. Specimen: T cells isolated from PBMCs. The receptors were sampled from a human donor in good health. Each CDR3 is given with its conserved first and last residue. The order of the fields is clone size, D gene, J gene, V gene, CDR3 protein, CDR3 DNA. A D gene is named only where the DNA matches it firmly. Clone sizes are given selectively: once, few, many, or a class where the clone is expanded.

NA NA TRBJ2-5 TRBV4-1 CASSQATTLETQYF TGCGCCAGCAGCCAAGCGACTACTTTAGAGACCCAGTACTTC
NA TRBD1 TRBJ2-7 TRBV6-5 CASSPGTGWEQYF TGTGCCAGCAGTCCGGGGACAGGGTGGGAGCAGTACTTC
NA NA TRBJ1-1 TRBV7-8 CASSLLPPRWEGTEAFF TGTGCCAGCAGCTTATTACCCCCACGGTGGGAGGGCACTGAAGCTTTCTTT
NA NA TRBJ2-7 TRBV18 CASSPLGRAYEQYF TGTGCCAGCTCACCACTCGGGAGAGCTTACGAGCAGTACTTC
NA TRBD2 TRBJ2-3 TRBV2 CASSGPSGSSDTQYF TGTGCCAGCAGTGGCCCTAGCGGGAGCTCAGATACGCAGTATTTT
NA NA TRBJ1-2 TRBV19 CASSMSRVLGYTF TGTGCCAGTAGTATGTCCAGGGTATTGGGCTACACCTTC
NA NA TRBJ2-7 TRBV27 CASSPGNEQYF TGTGCCAGCAGCCCCGGGAACGAGCAGTACTTC
NA NA TRBJ1-3 TRBV18 CASSPRGQALSGNTIYF TGTGCCAGCTCACCACGTGGTCAGGCTCTCTCTGGAAACACCATATATTTT
NA NA TRBJ2-1 TRBV19 CASIYYNEQFF TGTGCCAGTATTTATTACAATGAGCAGTTCTTC
NA NA TRBJ2-7 TRBV29-1 CSVEIPGVLTYEQYF TGCAGCGTTGAGATACCGGGAGTACTAACCTACGAGCAGTACTTC
NA TRBD2 TRBJ2-7 TRBV7-8 CASSLVAGDSYEQYF TGTGCCAGCAGCTTAGTGGCGGGGGATTCCTACGAGCAGTACTTC
NA TRBD1 TRBJ1-2 TRBV29-1 CSVDGTGHGYTF TGCAGCGTAGACGGGACAGGGCACGGCTACACCTTC
few NA TRBJ1-5 TRBV10-1 CASSPGDSNQPQHF TGCGCCAGCAGTCCAGGGGATAGCAATCAGCCCCAGCATTTT
NA TRBD2 TRBJ2-3 TRBV6-6 CASRASGRGTDTQYF TGTGCCAGCAGGGCTAGCGGGAGAGGCACAGATACGCAGTATTTT
NA TRBD1 TRBJ1-4 TRBV30 CAWGGTGLRKLFF TGTGCCTGGGGCGGGACAGGGTTACGAAAACTGTTTTTT
NA TRBD2 TRBJ2-1 TRBV27 CASSLRVTSGMGEQFF TGTGCCAGCAGTTTACGGGTGACTAGCGGGATGGGGGAGCAGTTCTTC
once NA TRBJ2-7 TRBV5-1 CASSGTSTYEQYF TGCGCCAGCTCCGGGACTTCCACCTACGAGCAGTACTTC
once TRBD2 TRBJ2-1 TRBV9 CASSTGGGGTRNEQFF TGTGCCAGCAGCACCGGTGGCGGGGGGACTAGGAATGAGCAGTTCTTC
NA TRBD1 TRBJ1-1 TRBV5-4 CASSSGQGRGTEAFF TGTGCCAGCAGCTCGGGACAGGGGAGGGGCACTGAAGCTTTCTTT
NA TRBD2 TRBJ2-1 TRBV4-2 CATTSGRSSYNEQFF TGTGCCACCACTAGCGGAAGGAGCTCCTACAATGAGCAGTTCTTC
NA TRBD2 TRBJ2-3 TRBV4-2 CASSQSGGGPDTQYF TGTGCCAGCAGCCAAAGCGGCGGGGGGCCAGATACGCAGTATTTT
NA TRBD2 TRBJ2-1 TRBV5-1 CASYSPGTSGGERFF TGCGCCAGCTATTCTCCCGGGACTAGCGGGGGGGAGAGGTTCTTC
NA TRBD1 TRBJ1-3 TRBV27 CASSPWDSGFNSGNTIYF TGTGCCAGCAGTCCCTGGGACAGCGGTTTCAATAGTGGAAACACCATATATTTT